These 2 T cell receptor beta chains came from one sample sequenced in a study of a mutant IDH1 vaccine in newly diagnosed glioma. Assay used: immunoSEQ multiplex PCR; TCRdb lists only in-frame clones, some missing. This table has some 23,000 clones, around 93% appearing once. Noted time point: baseline, week 1 (first vaccination visit). Treatment given: pre-vaccination baseline after standard-of-care therapy. Sequencing was performed on PBMCs, taken from a glioma patient treated with radiotherapy, temozolomide or both. Source of these receptors: a man aged 40-50 years with glioma.

The chain employs TRBV7-8 and TRBJ2-3, with D tentatively TRBD2 (6 bases). CDR1 and CDR2 (germline): SGHVS, FQNEAQ. V was cut by 1 base and J by 2 bases, with 13 bases left in between. This CDR3 region has 16 residues. Written as DNA, the CDR3 is TGTGCCAGCAGCTTAGTCGGAGGGGCGGCCACAGATACGCAGTATTTT. The encoded protein is CASSLVGGAATDTQYF.

The rearrangement links TRBV7-6 to TRBJ2-2; D gene uncertain. Trimming shortened V by 5 bases and J by 7 bases, and 11 bases separated the two germline ends. This CDR3 comprises 13 residues. Per germline, CDR1 SGHVS and CDR2 FNYEAQ. CDR3 in amino acids: CASSPQQLGELFF. The CDR3 nucleotides read TGTGCCAGCAGCCCGCAACAACTCGGGGAGCTGTTTTTT.